This TCR beta chain is drawn from a study of Ad26.COV2.S vaccination and SARS-CoV-2 variants. Treatment defined: about 20 received Ad26.COV2.S at low or high dose, single or two shots; 5 received placebo; per-sample allocation not given. Collection of samples fell on day 63 after the first vaccine or placebo injection. TCRdb keeps only in-frame clones here, not all; method: immunoSEQ multiplex PCR. The sample carries around 310,000 clones, around 90% recorded once. The CDR3 runs to 13 residues. Trimming removed 7 bases at V and 6 bases at J, with 13 bases between. Germline assignment: CDR1 LNHNV and CDR2 YYDKDF (reference sequence). This clone has just one count.

This TCR was recovered from a person aged 18-65 years who received the Ad26.COV2.S COVID-19 vaccine or a placebo. Material: peripheral blood, obtained in a trial of Ad26.COV2.S vaccine versus placebo. The V and J genes are TRBV15 and TRBJ2-1; D could derive from TRBD1 or TRBD2 (5 bases each). The CDR3 DNA follows: TGTGCCACCAACTCGGGGCGGAGCAATGAGCAGTTCTTC. The encoded protein is CATNSGRSNEQFF.